The T cell receptor (beta chain) described here comes from a study of cytomegalovirus exposure and HLA in healthy donors. With respect to this clone: Its antigen remains unidentified.

Study conclusions and caveats: Per a later analysis, HLA-associated TCR beta chains showed more clonal expansion than other, equally common TCR beta chains. Investigators reported fewer than 200 TCR beta chains as tied to cytomegalovirus. According to reports, the classifier identified cytomegalovirus status with high specificity and sensitivity.

The PCR had 60 Vbeta and 13 Jbeta primers. Measured with immunoSEQ multiplex PCR; TCRdb has only the in-frame clones, and not every one. The data contain under 200,000 clones, around 80% of them seen just once; the ten biggest clones take up 4.9%. The germline V gene encodes CDR1 LNHDA and CDR2 SQIVND (reference sequence). V was pared by 3 bases and J by 2 bases, with 10 bases between. The CDR3 extends over 15 amino acids. The TCR sequence derives from a male donor in good health and CMV-seronegative. The V and J genes are TRBV19 and TRBJ2-2; perhaps TRBD2 as D (6 bases). Sequenced material: PBMCs. The CDR3 region has the DNA TGTGCCAGTAGTATCCGGGGGTTCAACACCGGGGAGCTGTTTTTT. This gives the protein CASSIRGFNTGELFF.